This passage covers 27 T cell receptor beta chains from one sample sequenced in a study of T cell responses to AZD1222 COVID-19 vaccine (TCRdb year 2021). To prepare the library, the immunoSEQ multiplex PCR assay was applied. As stored in TCRdb, this immuneACCESS dataset retains in-frame rearrangements with V and J assigned. A fraction of the clones does not appear; measured against another copy, unresolved V genes explain less than half of the discrepancy, and the remainder lacks a known reason. Here the sample has 130,000 to 150,000 clones; about nine tenths occur a single time. The top ten clones comprise roughly 3.5% of the sample. Per the publication, the time point label means: baseline before first vaccination. The treatment or condition label, as the study defines it: meningococcal conjugate vaccine given as trial control. The sequencing used peripheral blood, collected on day 0 of MenACWY control vaccination. The receptors were sampled from an adult in good health.

The V gene is TRBV5-1, the J gene TRBJ2-1; D remains ambiguous. V was cut by 4 bases and J by 4 bases, with 3 bases left in between. Germline assignment: CDR1 SGHRS and CDR2 YFSETQ. The CDR3 is 11 residues long. The CDR3 DNA is TGCGCCAGCAGCCAGTACAATGAGCAGTTCTTC. Protein sequence: CASSQYNEQFF.

The chain uses TRBV27 and TRBJ1-2; D is uncertain. This CDR3 spans 10 amino acids. From germline, CDR1 is MNHEY and CDR2 SMNVEV (reference sequence). V lost 5 bases and J lost 8, with 6 bases in between. The CDR3 protein is CASSLTGYTF. In DNA form, the CDR3 reads TGTGCCAGCAGTCTCACAGGCTACACCTTC.

The chain is built from TRBV30 and TRBJ1-6; TRBD1 is a possible D gene (5 bases). V was pared by 4 bases and J by 7 bases, with 14 bases between. CDR1 is GTSNPN, CDR2 SVGIG, per germline (reference sequence). The CDR3 contains 14 residues. In DNA, the CDR3 is TGTGCCTGGAATCGGGGACGGGGGAATTCACCCCTCCACTTT. Protein sequence: CAWNRGRGNSPLHF. Complete variable domain (other parts from reference TRBV30 and TRBJ1-6): SQTIHQWPATLVQPVGSPLSLECTVEGTSNPNLYWYRQAAGRGLQLLFYSVGIGQISSEVPQNLSASRPQDRQFILSSKKLLLSDSGFYLCAWNRGRGNSPLHFGNGTRLTVT.

This clone occurred once. The chain joins TRBV6-1 to TRBJ2-2, with TRBD2 matching over 10 bases. The CDR3 consists of 19 residues. CDR1 is MNHNS, CDR2 SASEGT, per germline. Trimming removed 3 bases from V and 3 bases from J; junction bases left unmatched: 13. This CDR3 reads CASSDREAGGPDDTGELFF. The DNA for the CDR3 is TGTGCCAGCAGTGATAGGGAAGCGGGAGGGCCCGACGACACCGGGGAGCTGTTTTTT.

This chain links TRBV6-1 with TRBJ2-7, with D perhaps TRBD1 (5 bases). The germline V gene encodes CDR1 MNHNS and CDR2 SASEGT. There are 13 residues in the CDR3. V lost 2 bases to trimming and J lost 1 base, with 6 bases between them. The CDR3 DNA reads as TGTGCCAGCAGTGAACGACAGTCCTACGAGCAGTACTTC. This sequence encodes CASSERQSYEQYF.

Here the CDR3 DNA reads TGTGCCAGCAGTTACGGGCTAGCGGAGAACACCGGGGAGCTGTTTTTT. It specifies CASSYGLAENTGELFF. The chain recombines TRBV6-2 or TRBV6-3 with TRBJ2-2; 7 bases fit TRBD2. Looked up from germline, CDR1 is MNHEY and CDR2 is SVGEGT. The CDR3 is 16 amino acids. J lost 1 base, V lost 2 bases, and 4 bases had no gene match.

V gene TRBV6-1 combines with J gene TRBJ1-1, with 7 bases matching TRBD1. V shed 3 bases and J 7 bases; nucleotides not matched to a gene: 2. CDR1 is MNHNS and CDR2 is SASEGT in the germline V gene. This CDR3 has 12 residues. CDR3 residues: CASSEGQIEAFF. CDR3 nucleotide sequence: TGTGCCAGCAGTGAGGGACAGATTGAAGCTTTCTTT.

The chain is built from TRBV18 and TRBJ1-2; no reliable D call. Trimming removed 0 bases from V and 4 bases from J, with 12 bases in between. The CDR3 consists of 15 residues. Germline V gene sequence: CDR1 KGHSH, CDR2 LQKENI. DNA of the CDR3: TGTGCCAGCTCACCACCGATAGGGCTTGGCTATGGCTACACCTTC. Its translation: CASSPPIGLGYGYTF. Looking up the rest from reference TRBV18 and TRBJ1-2 gives the full variable domain: NAGVMQNPRHLVRRRGQEARLRCSPMKGHSHVYWYRQLPEEGLKFMVYLQKENIIDESGMPKERFSAEFPKEGPSILRIQQVVRGDSAAYFCASSPPIGLGYGYTFGSGTRLTVV.

The rearrangement uses TRBV5-1 and TRBJ2-3, with a tentative D call TRBD2 (6 bases). The CDR3 covers 16 residues. CDR1 and CDR2 from the germline V gene are SGHRS and YFSETQ. The ends were cut back, 4 bases at V and 3 bases at J, with 18 bases in the middle. The DNA for the CDR3 is TGCGCCAGCAGCGGGGACTCCTCGCACCCTACAGATACGCAGTATTTT. It yields the protein CASSGDSSHPTDTQYF.

The chain joins TRBV10-3 to TRBJ2-2, with D unresolved. Trimming stripped 4 bases from V and 4 bases from J, with 10 bases between. The CDR3 sequence is 14 residues long. Looked up from germline, CDR1 is ENHRY and CDR2 is SYGVKD. The CDR3 loop reads CAISASAATGELFF. The CDR3 DNA reads TGTGCCATCAGTGCCTCAGCAGCCACCGGGGAGCTGTTTTTT.

J is TRBJ1-6 and V is TRBV19, with 11 bases that match TRBD1. The V gene's germline CDR1 is LNHDA and CDR2 SQIVND (reference sequence). The CDR3 contains 16 residues. V trimming: 4 bases; J trimming: 8 bases; junction bases outside the gene matches: 7. This chain's CDR3 is CASSTRDRGKDSPLHF. CDR3 in DNA: TGTGCCAGTAGTACGAGGGACAGGGGGAAGGATTCACCCCTCCACTTT.

This sequence joins TRBV7-3 and TRBJ2-1; D assignment may be TRBD1 or TRBD2 (5 bases each). Germline V lookup: CDR1 SGHTA, CDR2 FQGTGA. V lost 2 bases, J lost 8 bases, and 13 bases lay in between. CDR3 length: 14 residues. The CDR3 loop is CASSLYEGSDEQFF. The CDR3 DNA reads TGTGCCAGCAGCTTATATGAGGGGAGCGATGAGCAGTTCTTC.

The V gene is TRBV4-1, the J gene TRBJ1-2; D is undetermined. Germline assignment: CDR1 MGHRA and CDR2 YSYEKL. V was clipped by 0 bases and J by 3 bases, with 11 bases between them. This CDR3 region has 15 residues. Here the CDR3 DNA reads TGCGCCAGCAGCCAAGATAGGGATACCTACTATGGCTACACCTTC. This encodes CASSQDRDTYYGYTF.

This rearrangement joins TRBV2 to TRBJ1-2; D is possibly TRBD1 (6 bases). Trimming stripped 0 bases from V and 4 bases from J, with 15 bases between. The CDR3 is 16 residues long. CDR1 is SNHLY, CDR2 FYNNEI, per germline. The CDR3 DNA reads TGTGCCAGCAGTGAAGCAGGCAGGGGATCGGGCTATGGCTACACCTTC. Translation: CASSEAGRGSGYGYTF.

The chain carries TRBV5-8 and TRBJ2-3; D is perhaps TRBD1 (6 bases). Trimming cost V 0 bases and J 0 bases, with 8 bases left between them. The V gene's germline CDR1 is SGHTS and CDR2 YDEGEE. The CDR3 has 15 residues. The CDR3 DNA reads as TGTGCCAGCAGCTTGGGACAGGCGAGCACAGATACGCAGTATTTT. It translates to CASSLGQASTDTQYF.

This clone was counted a single time. The CDR3 sequence: CASSDPGTGPTYEQYF. For the CDR3, the DNA is TGCGCCAGCAGTGACCCCGGGACAGGTCCGACCTACGAGCAGTACTTC. V is TRBV10-2 and J is TRBJ2-7; 8 nucleotides agree with TRBD1. V was clipped by 3 bases and J by 2 bases; unmatched bases: 9. The CDR3 contains 16 residues. The germline V gene has CDR1 WSHSY and CDR2 SAAADI.

The V and J genes are TRBV28 and TRBJ2-7, with D perhaps TRBD2 (6 bases). CDR3 length: 12 residues. Trimming pared 10 bases from V and 2 bases from J, leaving 12 bases between. Germline V gene sequence: CDR1 MDHEN, CDR2 SYDVKM. Written as DNA, the CDR3 is TGTGCCATCTCGGGAGCGGCCTACGAGCAGTACTTC. Translated: CAISGAAYEQYF.

This chain uses TRBV29-1 with TRBJ1-4; 7 positions agree with TRBD1. Germline CDR1 is SQVTM and CDR2 is ANQGSEA. After removal of 6 bases from V and 4 bases from J, the junction contained 5 bases not matched to a gene. The CDR3 consists of 13 residues. CDR3 nucleotides: TGCAGCGTACGAGGACAGGTTAATGAAAAACTGTTTTTT. The encoded protein is CSVRGQVNEKLFF.

The V gene is TRBV25-1, the J gene TRBJ2-5; D may be TRBD1 (6 bases). The germline V gene has CDR1 MGHDK and CDR2 SYGVNS. The CDR3 contains 13 residues. Trimming took off 1 base at V and 6 bases at J, with 9 bases between the two ends. The CDR3 region has the DNA TGTGCCAGCAGTGAATTTCAGGGGCAGACCCAGTACTTC. Amino acids: CASSEFQGQTQYF.

The CDR3 sequence is CASSGDWYEQYF. CDR3 nucleotides: TGTGCCAGCTCGGGGGATTGGTACGAGCAGTACTTC. V gene TRBV28 combines with J gene TRBJ2-7, with a possible D match to TRBD2 (6 bases). CDR3 size: 12 residues. From germline, CDR1 is MDHEN and CDR2 SYDVKM. The ends were cut back, 8 bases at V and 4 bases at J, with 12 bases in the middle.

The V call is TRBV7-2, the J call TRBJ2-7, with D possibly being TRBD2 (7 bases). Deletions cut 1 base from V and 6 bases from J, with 13 bases between. CDR3 length equals 14 residues. Germline-derived CDR1 and CDR2 are SGHTA and FQGNSA. The CDR3 DNA is TGTGCCAGCAGCTTAGGGGGGGGGCACCGCGAGCAGTACTTC. Translating it yields CASSLGGGHREQYF.

V usage is TRBV4-3 and J usage is TRBJ2-1; the match to TRBD2 covers 8 bases. Losses at the gene ends were 0 bases for V and 7 bases for J; bases not matched to a gene: 8. The CDR3 spans 16 residues. Germline V gene data show CDR1 as LGHNA and CDR2 as YSLEER. CDR3 bases: TGCGCCAGCAGCCAAGAGGGGGGGACTAGAAGTAATGAGCAGTTCTTC. Translating it yields CASSQEGGTRSNEQFF.

The J gene is TRBJ1-2, the V gene TRBV15; D might be TRBD1 (5 bases). Trimming took 0 bases from V and 8 from J, leaving 7 bases between them. The CDR3 is 12 amino acids. The germline V gene encodes CDR1 LNHNV and CDR2 YYDKDF (reference sequence). The CDR3 is CATSRDRDGYTF. CDR3 DNA: TGTGCCACCAGCAGAGATCGGGACGGCTACACCTTC. Based on the CDR3 plus reference TRBV15 and TRBJ1-2, the full variable domain is DAMVIQNPRYQVTQFGKPVTLSCSQTLNHNVMYWYQQKSSQAPKLLFHYYDKDFNNEADTPDNFQSRRPNTSFCFLDIRSPGLGDTAMYLCATSRDRDGYTFGSGTRLTVV.

The gene calls are TRBV12-3 or TRBV12-4 and TRBJ1-1, with unresolved D. Trimming shortened V by 3 bases and J by 11 bases, and 13 bases separated the two germline ends. This CDR3 contains 12 residues. CDR3 nucleotides: TGTGCCAGCAGTTTCGGCCTTCCCCCGGCTTTCTTT. This sequence encodes CASSFGLPPAFF.

The V call is TRBV28, the J call TRBJ2-7; TRBD1 agrees at 7 bases. Germline V lookup: CDR1 MDHEN, CDR2 SYDVKM. The CDR3 has 15 residues. V lost 2 bases, J lost 1 base, and 5 bases stayed unmatched. The CDR3 sequence is CASSLRSGQSYEQYF. As DNA, the CDR3 is TGTGCCAGCAGTTTACGTTCGGGACAGTCCTACGAGCAGTACTTC.

The V gene is TRBV2, the J gene TRBJ2-1, with 8 bases lining up with TRBD1. The J segment lost 10 bases and the V segment lost 7 bases, leaving 6 bases of the junction unmatched. The CDR3 covers 12 residues. In germline, CDR1 is SNHLY, CDR2 FYNNEI. The CDR3, as DNA: TGTGCCAGCAAGGACAGGGTTTGGGAGCAGTTCTTC. Translated, it gives CASKDRVWEQFF.

In this sample, this clone turned up once. Here the CDR3 DNA reads TGTGCCAGCAGCTCCGGGACAGTGAACACTGAAGCTTTCTTT. It yields the protein CASSSGTVNTEAFF. The chain joins TRBV7-9 to TRBJ1-1; 7 nucleotides agree with TRBD1. The trim removed 4 bases at V and 0 bases at J, leaving 2 bases unmatched. The CDR3 extends over 14 amino acids. CDR1 and CDR2 (germline): SEHNR, FQNEAQ (reference sequence).